This T cell receptor beta chain originates from a study of identical twins. Study findings and constraints: Surplus twin overlap in beta out-of-frame sequences was less pronounced. Out-of-frame alpha sequences common to twins exhibited a surplus of low generation probability.

This clonotype was detected only a few times. Antigen specificity is unknown. From the 5' RACE reads, TCRdb called clonotypes with MiXCR, one entry per CDR3 protein. The repertoire holds about 890,000 distinct CDR3 sequences, with more than 9% as singletons. The germline V gene has CDR1 ENHRY and CDR2 SYGVKD. This CDR3 has 13 residues. Trimming left V 3 bases short and J 1 base short, with 6 bases between. These data were also filed under a second study, of yellow fever vaccine responses in identical twins.

The chain links TRBV10-3 to TRBJ2-5, with D maybe TRBD1 (6 bases). Sequencing was carried out using PBMCs. This TCR was sampled from a woman aged 18-35 years in good health. The chain's CDR3 is CAISDRGQETQYF. The DNA for the CDR3 is TGTGCCATCAGTGACAGGGGCCAAGAGACCCAGTACTTC.